These 22 T cell receptor beta chains were sequenced from one sample in a study of cytomegalovirus exposure and HLA in healthy donors. This PCR relied on a set of 60 Vbeta primers and 13 Jbeta primers. This table comes from immunoSEQ multiplex PCR, and its TCRdb copy is limited to in-frame clones, with some not included. Among approximately 160,000 clones listed, around 76% were seen once. Sequenced sample: PBMCs. All receptors come from a man aged 40-50 years in good health and CMV-seronegative.

Only a few counts were recorded for this clone. The CDR3 bases are TGTGCCTGGAGCAGGGTATTAGGGGAGCAGTTCTTC. Translation: CAWSRVLGEQFF. This chain links TRBV30 with TRBJ2-1, with a possible D match to TRBD1 (5 bases). CDR3 size: 12 residues. V was pared by 3 bases and J by 10 bases, with 13 bases between. Germline loops: CDR1 GTSNPN, CDR2 SVGIG (reference sequence).

Here the CDR3 reads CASSQTDSNQPQHF. CDR3 bases: TGTGCCAGCTCACAGACAGATAGCAATCAGCCCCAGCATTTT. The rearrangement uses TRBV18 and TRBJ1-5; maybe TRBD1 (5 bases). The CDR3 runs to 14 residues. V gave up 4 bases and J gave up 0 bases, with 7 bases separating them. The germline CDR1 and CDR2 sequences are KGHSH and LQKENI. The whole variable domain, remainder taken from reference TRBV18 and TRBJ1-5, is NAGVMQNPRHLVRRRGQEARLRCSPMKGHSHVYWYRQLPEEGLKFMVYLQKENIIDESGMPKERFSAEFPKEGPSILRIQQVVRGDSAAYFCASSQTDSNQPQHFGDGTRLSIL.

The chain couples TRBV5-4 to TRBJ2-3, with D maybe TRBD2 (5 bases). The germline V gene encodes CDR1 SGHNT and CDR2 YYREEE (reference sequence). The CDR3 contains 14 residues. V was cut by 4 bases and J by 5 bases, with 14 bases left in between. The CDR3: CASSPSRGGDTQYF. The CDR3 DNA reads as TGTGCCAGCAGCCCGTCACGGGGTGGAGATACGCAGTATTTT.

This clone was observed a handful of times. The CDR3 DNA sequence: TGTGCCAGCAGCGTAGCATCTACGTGGCTCAGGAATACCTACGAGCAGTACGTC. This sequence encodes CASSVASTWLRNTYEQYV. The chain uses TRBV9 and TRBJ2-7, with D unclear. The germline V and J ends were trimmed by 0 bases and 2 bases, with 21 bases remaining between them. Germline assignment: CDR1 SGDLS and CDR2 YYNGEE. The CDR3 sequence is 18 residues long.

The chain combines TRBV27 with TRBJ1-2, with D possibly matching TRBD1 (6 bases). The ends were cut back, 6 bases at V and 6 bases at J, with 20 bases in the middle. CDR1 is MNHEY, CDR2 SMNVEV, per germline (reference sequence). This CDR3 comprises 15 residues. In DNA form, the CDR3 reads TGTGCCAGCAGCCGAACAACCCAGGGGTTCAATGGCTACACCTTC. Residues: CASSRTTQGFNGYTF.

The gene calls are TRBV25-1 and TRBJ2-1; 7 bases match TRBD2. The CDR3 spans 15 residues. The J segment lost 4 bases and the V segment lost 6 bases, leaving 9 bases of the junction unmatched. CDR1 and CDR2 (germline): MGHDK, SYGVNS. CDR3: CASRGLGGGYNEQFF. CDR3 in DNA: TGTGCCAGCAGAGGTTTGGGGGGGGGTTACAATGAGCAGTTCTTC.

CDR3 loop: CASSLGPAGRGSYEQYV. CDR3 in DNA: TGTGCCAGCAGCTTAGGCCCCGCGGGAAGGGGTTCCTACGAGCAGTACGTC. This rearrangement joins TRBV7-2 to TRBJ2-7, with D possibly matching TRBD2 (6 bases). Trimming removed 1 base from V and 1 base from J, with 17 bases in between. Germline V CDR1 and CDR2: SGHTA, FQGNSA. The CDR3 has 17 amino acids.

The chain links TRBV5-4 to TRBJ2-7; possible D gene TRBD1, 5 bases. Looked up from germline, CDR1 is SGHNT and CDR2 is YYREEE (reference sequence). This CDR3 comprises 15 residues. V lost 0 bases and J lost 5, with 15 bases in between. CDR3 sequence (DNA): TGTGCCAGCAGCTTGGATCCTCAGGGTAAGCACGAGCAGTACTTC. Its translation: CASSLDPQGKHEQYF.

The rearrangement uses TRBV7-9 and TRBJ1-1; 10 nucleotides line up with TRBD1. The germline V gene has CDR1 SEHNR and CDR2 FQNEAQ (reference sequence). With V trimmed by 4 bases and J by 4 bases, 6 bases remained unmatched. CDR3 length equals 15 residues. CDR3 in amino acids: CASSSRQGASTEAFF. As DNA, the CDR3 is TGTGCCAGCAGCTCCCGACAGGGGGCGAGCACTGAAGCTTTCTTT.

The V gene is TRBV4-1, the J gene TRBJ1-2, with D perhaps matching TRBD1 (5 bases). The CDR3 runs 15 residues. The germline V gene has CDR1 MGHRA and CDR2 YSYEKL. Trimming took 0 bases from V and 0 from J, leaving 8 bases between them. Here the CDR3 DNA reads TGCGCCAGCAGCCAAGATCAGGGTTCTAACTATGGCTACACCTTC. Residues: CASSQDQGSNYGYTF.

This chain links TRBV4-2 with TRBJ2-2; weak D call: TRBD1 (5 bases). Germline-derived CDR1 and CDR2 are LGHNA and YNFKEQ. The CDR3 contains 16 residues. V was shortened by 0 bases and J by 1 base, with 9 bases between the two germline ends. The CDR3 nucleotides read TGTGCCAGCAGCCAAGATCCCCAGGGGAACACCGGGGAGCTGTTTTTT. This translates into CASSQDPQGNTGELFF.

In this sample, this clone turned up a few times. The V gene is TRBV27, the J gene TRBJ2-1, with 12 nucleotides matching TRBD2. The CDR3 is made up of 18 amino acids. With 2 bases clipped from V and 1 base from J, the junction kept 6 bases outside the gene matches. Germline V gene data show CDR1 as MNHEY and CDR2 as SMNVEV (reference sequence). The CDR3 here is CASSLGTSGLLSYNEQFF. CDR3 DNA sequence: TGTGCCAGCAGTTTAGGGACTAGCGGGTTATTGTCCTACAATGAGCAGTTCTTC.

The chain combines TRBV9 with TRBJ2-2, with D hard to call. V was clipped by 0 bases and J by 7 bases, with 13 bases between them. Germline lookup yields CDR1 SGDLS and CDR2 YYNGEE. The CDR3 loop spans 15 amino acids. The CDR3 protein is CASSVGAVPSGELFF. CDR3 sequence (DNA): TGTGCCAGCAGCGTAGGGGCAGTTCCGAGCGGGGAGCTGTTTTTT.

The chain has TRBV28 and TRBJ1-1; the D gene is possibly TRBD1 (5 bases). Trimming removed 3 bases from V and 5 bases from J, with 16 bases in between. The CDR3 length is 15 residues. Germline V gene sequence: CDR1 MDHEN, CDR2 SYDVKM. For the CDR3, the DNA is TGTGCCAGCAGTTTCAGGGACCTGGCGGGGACTGAAGCTTTCTTT. As protein: CASSFRDLAGTEAFF.

The V and J genes are TRBV11-2 and TRBJ2-1; 9 nucleotides match TRBD2. After removal of 5 bases from V and 9 bases from J, the junction contained 11 bases not matched to a gene. The CDR3 sequence is 15 residues long. CDR1 is SGHAT, CDR2 FQNNGV, per germline. The CDR3 DNA reads as TGTGCCAGCAGCCCGACTAGCGGAGGAACTGGTGAGCAGTTCTTC. Protein product: CASSPTSGGTGEQFF. Filled out from reference TRBV11-2 and TRBJ2-1, the complete variable domain reads EAGVAQSPRYKIIEKRQSVAFWCNPISGHATLYWYQQILGQGPKLLIQFQNNGVVDDSQLPKDRFSAERLKGVDSTLKIQPAKLEDSAVYLCASSPTSGGTGEQFFGPGTRLTVL.

The V gene is TRBV2, the J gene TRBJ2-2, with TRBD1 as a possible D gene (7 bases). The CDR3 contains 16 residues. From germline, CDR1 is SNHLY and CDR2 FYNNEI. V was shortened by 6 bases and J by 6 bases, with 20 bases between the two germline ends. The CDR3 sequence is CASSTDRVEGPGELFF. CDR3 DNA sequence: TGTGCCAGCAGCACCGACAGGGTGGAGGGACCCGGGGAGCTGTTTTTT. Full variable domain (missing parts from reference TRBV2 and TRBJ2-2): EPEVTQTPSHQVTQMGQEVILRCVPISNHLYFYWYRQILGQKVEFLVSFYNNEISEKSEIFDDQFSVERPDGSNFTLKIRSTKLEDSAMYFCASSTDRVEGPGELFFGEGSRLTVL.

The rearrangement uses TRBV7-2 and TRBJ2-7; TRBD1 aligns across 12 bases. The CDR3 contains 13 residues. CDR1 is SGHTA, CDR2 FQGNSA, per germline. Unmatched junction bases numbered 3, after V lost 6 bases and J lost 6 bases. In DNA form, the CDR3 reads TGTGCCAGCAGACGGGACAGGGGGCTCGAGCAGTACTTC. As protein: CASRRDRGLEQYF.

The J gene is TRBJ2-2, the V gene TRBV7-7, with D maybe TRBD1 (6 bases). V was shortened by 2 bases and J by 0 bases, with 10 bases between the two germline ends. Germline V CDR1 and CDR2: SSHAT, FNYEAQ (reference sequence). The CDR3 runs 16 residues. The CDR3 DNA reads as TGTGCCAGCAGCTTACAGGCAGGGGCGAACACCGGGGAGCTGTTTTTT. Amino acid sequence: CASSLQAGANTGELFF.

The chain couples TRBV28 to TRBJ2-1; a possible D gene is TRBD2 (5 bases). Trimming pared 2 bases from V and 4 bases from J, leaving 9 bases between. In germline, CDR1 is MDHEN, CDR2 SYDVKM. The CDR3 has 14 residues. The CDR3 here is CASSLQAEYNEQFF. DNA for the CDR3: TGTGCCAGCAGTTTACAAGCGGAGTACAATGAGCAGTTCTTC.

CDR3 nucleotide sequence: TGTGCCAGCAAGGCAGGGGTCGCCAACTATGGCTACACCTTC. Its protein product is CASKAGVANYGYTF. This sequence joins TRBV6-1 and TRBJ1-2, with D perhaps TRBD1 (6 bases). V lost 7 bases, J lost 2 bases, and 14 bases lay in between. The CDR3 runs to 14 residues. CDR1 is MNHNS and CDR2 is SASEGT in the germline V gene.

Notes on this clone: The germline gene is not matched at one end of the junction; a read error may be the cause. This chain joins TRBV7-9 and TRBJ1-4; 8 bases fit TRBD1. CDR1 and CDR2 from the germline V gene are SEHNR and FQNEAQ (reference sequence). The CDR3 totals 16 residues. The CDR3 DNA reads as TGTTCCAGCAGCCTCTTACCGGGACAGGCTAATGAAAAACTGTTTTTT. Protein: CSSSLLPGQANEKLFF.

This chain links TRBV5-6 with TRBJ1-2, with TRBD1 as a possible D gene (5 bases). The CDR3 is 14 residues long. CDR1 SGHDT and CDR2 YYEEEE come from the germline V gene. V shed 3 bases and J shed 8 bases, with 17 bases lying between them. CDR3 in DNA: TGTGCCAGCAGCTGGAGTTTTGGGGGAGGCGGCTACACCTTC. Its protein product is CASSWSFGGGGYTF. The full variable domain, with the rest looked up from reference TRBV5-6 and TRBJ1-2, is DAGVTQSPTHLIKTRGQQVTLRCSPKSGHDTVSWYQQALGQGPQFIFQYYEEEERQRGNFPDRFSGHQFPNYSSELNVNALLLGDSALYLCASSWSFGGGGYTFGSGTRLTVV.